This T cell receptor (beta chain) originates from a study of blood T cell repertoires in COVID-19. With 3 bases clipped from V and 4 bases from J, the junction kept 0 bases outside the gene matches. The CDR3 sequence is 15 residues long. Germline-derived CDR1 and CDR2 are SGHTA and FQGNSA. Per the study methods: The assay estimated nucleated cells by amplifying reference gene primers. Libraries were prepared by immunoSEQ multiplex PCR; TCRdb keeps only in-frame clonotypes and omits some of them. V, J and clone size were drawn from that table, and D and trimming were deduced from the DNA. Among 250,000 or so clones listed, roughly 87% were seen once.

The clonotype originates from a woman aged 25 to 39 with acute COVID-19. Source material: PBMCs or T cells enriched from blood (not recorded which). The rearrangement uses TRBV7-2 and TRBJ2-1; TRBD2 matches 13 bases. This chain's CDR3 is CASSLTSGGYNEQFF. The CDR3 DNA follows: TGTGCCAGCAGCTTGACTAGCGGGGGGTACAATGAGCAGTTCTTC.